This is a list of T cell receptor beta chains from one sample in a study of T cell responses to AZD1222 COVID-19 vaccine. The assay was immunoSEQ multiplex PCR, and TCRdb's table has in-frame clones only and misses some. The sample records approximately 140,000 clones, about nine tenths being singletons. Sequencing used peripheral blood, obtained on day 0 of AZD1222 vaccination. The receptor source for this set is an adult in good health. The CDR3 runs from the conserved cysteine through the conserved F or W.

CDR3aa | v_gene
CASSPRQGTYEQYF | TRBV18
CASSPRAGVNEKLFF | TRBV7-8
CASRQGNQPQHF | TRBV23-1
CARNRGMNTEAFF | TRBV30
CASSDYNEQFF | TRBV27
CSVGHLSGGAVDTQYF | TRBV29-1
CASRIVRNGYTF | TRBV27
CASSETGNTEAFF | TRBV7-2
CASSDTSGVYNEQFF | TRBV6-1
CASKSGGSGETQYF | TRBV5-4
CASSPGSYYGYTF | TRBV7-3
CASSLVGNSPLHF | TRBV5-1
CASSTGARIGGANYGYTF | TRBV19
CASSPQTARRQYSF | TRBV7-2
CSVGSSREEYF | TRBV29-1
CATSDPGQADNQPQHF | TRBV24-1
CASRQVNQPQHF | TRBV12-3/TRBV12-4
CASSRRANTGELFF | TRBV5-1
CASSFAGSSYEQYF | TRBV5-1
CASSQVGMKNYGYTF | TRBV14
CASSVALGTVYEQYF | TRBV9
CASSQKTGNTEAFF | TRBV18
CASSYLAGEDYGYTF | TRBV6-6
CASSPPSGTSLKETQYF | TRBV7-4
CASRRWDTGTVGGYTF | TRBV28
CASSPGWINGYTF | TRBV6-5
CASRVGGANEKLFF | TRBV6-5
CASSVNLAAEADTQYF | TRBV9
CASLGTGSFQPQHF | TRBV28
CASSTPWESTDTQYF | TRBV11-2
CASTSSRLGGDYGYTF | TRBV9
CASNQGFGEQYF | TRBV4-1
CASSRTGGASYEQYF | TRBV6-2/TRBV6-3
CASSLGRRGSTDTQYF | TRBV5-4
CSVKGQGRAEAFF | TRBV29-1
CASSLGERLEQYF | TRBV7-2
CASSRRTEEIGYGYTF | TRBV19
CASSLSNQPQHF | TRBV3-1/TRBV3-2